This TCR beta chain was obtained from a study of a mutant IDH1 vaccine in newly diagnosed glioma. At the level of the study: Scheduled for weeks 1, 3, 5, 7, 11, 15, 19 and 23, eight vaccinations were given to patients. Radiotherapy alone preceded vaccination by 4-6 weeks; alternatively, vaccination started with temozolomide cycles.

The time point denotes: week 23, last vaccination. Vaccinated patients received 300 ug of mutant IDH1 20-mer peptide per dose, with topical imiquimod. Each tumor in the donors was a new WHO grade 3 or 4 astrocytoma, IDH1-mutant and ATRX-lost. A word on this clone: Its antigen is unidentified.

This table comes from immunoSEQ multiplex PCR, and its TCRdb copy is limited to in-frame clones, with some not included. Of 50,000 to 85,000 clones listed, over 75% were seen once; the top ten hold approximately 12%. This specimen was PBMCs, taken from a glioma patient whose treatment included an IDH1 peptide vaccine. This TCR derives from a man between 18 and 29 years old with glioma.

CDR3 nucleotide sequence: TGTGCCAGCAGTTACTTACAGGACGGCGGAGATACGCAGTATTTT. Amino acid sequence: CASSYLQDGGDTQYF. J is TRBJ2-3 and V is TRBV6-6; D is perhaps TRBD1 (5 bases). Germline CDR1 and CDR2: MNHNY and SVGAGI (reference sequence). V shed 1 base and J shed 5 bases, with 13 bases lying between them. This CDR3 has 15 amino acids.